This T cell receptor (beta chain) was profiled in a study of cytomegalovirus exposure and HLA in healthy donors. Study-level results: Reported findings show TCR beta sequences accurately forecast HLA-A and HLA-B alleles in most subjects. In an earlier analysis, most TCR beta V segments were productive about 87% or about 30% of the time.

A word on this clone: Its antigen remains unidentified.

V was cut by 4 bases and J by 5 bases, with 18 bases left in between. CDR3 size: 16 residues. Germline V CDR1 and CDR2: SGHTA, FQGTGA. A multiplex PCR was run with 60 Vbeta primers and 13 Jbeta primers. TCRdb's copy holds only in-frame clones and misses some; the assay was immunoSEQ multiplex PCR. The top ten hold 4% to 4.5% of the sample, which has some 130,000 clones, about four fifths seen once. This clonotype originated in a woman between 40 and 50 years old in good health and CMV-seronegative. The genes are TRBV7-3 and TRBJ2-1; possible D gene TRBD1, 5 bases. Sample: PBMCs. The CDR3 loop reads CASSSIPTALHNEQFF. The CDR3 DNA reads TGTGCCAGCAGCTCCATCCCGACAGCCCTGCACAATGAGCAGTTCTTC.